These T cell receptor beta chains were read from a single sample in a study of blood T cells in healthy people across ages. TCRdb reanalysed the 5' RACE reads using MiXCR and keeps one entry per CDR3 protein. The repertoire holds 1.5 million to 2 million distinct CDR3 sequences, with about 50% as singletons. Sequenced material: blood. Receptors were obtained from a woman between 35 and 50 years old in good health. Both conserved end residues are part of each CDR3. The D gene is left open where the match is weak. Clone size is shown for a subset of rows, as once, few, many or a class of expanded clone.

DNA: TGTGCCAGCAGCTTAGTACAGGCGGAACCGGTGCAGTACTTC
CDR3: CASSLVQAEPVQYF
size: -
D: -
V: TRBV7-2
J: TRBJ2-7

DNA: TGTGCCACCGGGCGGGGGTTGTTCGATTCACCCCTCCACTTT
CDR3: CATGRGLFDSPLHF
size: -
D: -
V: TRBV27
J: TRBJ1-6

DNA: TGTGCCAGCCGAAAGTGGGGGAAAACTGAAGCTTTCTTT
CDR3: CASRKWGKTEAFF
size: -
D: -
V: TRBV12-3/TRBV12-4
J: TRBJ1-1

DNA: TGTGCCAGCAGTTTATTCGGGCAGTTTAGCACAGATACGCAGTATTTT
CDR3: CASSLFGQFSTDTQYF
size: -
D: -
V: TRBV27
J: TRBJ2-3

DNA: TGTGCCGGCAGCTCTCTAGCGGGGGTCCCAAATGAGCAGTTCTTC
CDR3: CAGSSLAGVPNEQFF
size: -
D: TRBD2
V: TRBV13
J: TRBJ2-1

DNA: TGTGCCAGCAGCTTGGGGAGGACCAAAAACATTCAGTACTTC
CDR3: CASSLGRTKNIQYF
size: once
D: -
V: TRBV5-6
J: TRBJ2-4

DNA: TGCAGCGTTGAAGACGGAACAGTCATACCAGATACGCAGTATTTT
CDR3: CSVEDGTVIPDTQYF
size: -
D: -
V: TRBV29-1
J: TRBJ2-3

DNA: TGTGCCAGCAGCGCCAAGATTCAGTCTGGTGGCTACACCTTC
CDR3: CASSAKIQSGGYTF
size: once
D: -
V: TRBV9
J: TRBJ1-2

DNA: TGCAGTGCCCCGGGACAGGGGAAAACAGATACGCAGTATTTT
CDR3: CSAPGQGKTDTQYF
size: -
D: TRBD1
V: TRBV20-1
J: TRBJ2-3

DNA: TGTGCCAGCAGCCGACAGGGTAATTCACCCCTCCACTTT
CDR3: CASSRQGNSPLHF
size: -
D: TRBD1
V: TRBV7-2
J: TRBJ1-6

DNA: TGTGCCAGCACTAAAGGGGGGGATTCGATACGGCCCTACGAGCAGTACTTC
CDR3: CASTKGGDSIRPYEQYF
size: -
D: -
V: TRBV9
J: TRBJ2-7

DNA: TGCAGTGCTAGGCACCCGGTAGCCAAAAACATTCAGTACTTC
CDR3: CSARHPVAKNIQYF
size: -
D: -
V: TRBV20-1
J: TRBJ2-4

DNA: TGTGCCAGCAGCCAAGGGGGGGGCGGAAATGACAATGAGCAGTTCTTC
CDR3: CASSQGGGGNDNEQFF
size: few
D: -
V: TRBV4-2
J: TRBJ2-1

DNA: TGTGCCAGCAGCGGGTTAGACAGGGAAGATACGCAGTATTTT
CDR3: CASSGLDREDTQYF
size: few
D: TRBD1
V: TRBV9
J: TRBJ2-3

DNA: TGCAGTGTAACAGGACTAGCGGGGGGCCACAGGGTGCAGTTCTTC
CDR3: CSVTGLAGGHRVQFF
size: few
D: TRBD2
V: TRBV20-1
J: TRBJ2-1

DNA: TGTGCCAGCGCGGGAAATGGCTACACCTTC
CDR3: CASAGNGYTF
size: few
D: -
V: TRBV2
J: TRBJ1-2

DNA: TGTGCCAGCAGCTTGTTGAATGGGGCGGGAGGAGAGACCCAGTACTTC
CDR3: CASSLLNGAGGETQYF
size: -
D: TRBD2
V: TRBV11-1
J: TRBJ2-5

DNA: TGCAGCGGTGAGGGAGGGGACTGGACTAGCGGGAATGAGCAGTTCTTC
CDR3: CSGEGGDWTSGNEQFF
size: -
D: TRBD2
V: TRBV29-1
J: TRBJ2-1

DNA: TGTGCCATCAGTGAGAGGCGTAGCGGGGGGCGAAACAAAGAGACCCAGTACTTC
CDR3: CAISERRSGGRNKETQYF
size: -
D: TRBD2
V: TRBV10-3
J: TRBJ2-5

DNA: TGTGCCAGCAGCTTAGCCGTACAGGGTCGGGAAAAACTGTTTTTT
CDR3: CASSLAVQGREKLFF
size: -
D: -
V: TRBV7-2
J: TRBJ1-4

DNA: TGCGCCAGCAGCCTTGGGACAGGACATGGCTACACCTTC
CDR3: CASSLGTGHGYTF
size: few
D: TRBD1
V: TRBV4-3
J: TRBJ1-2

DNA: TGTGCCAGCAGCCAGGACAGGTTAAACAATGAGCAGTTCTTC
CDR3: CASSQDRLNNEQFF
size: -
D: TRBD1
V: TRBV3-1
J: TRBJ2-1

DNA: TGTGCCAGTCGACGAGGGGATAGCTCCTACAATGAGCAGTTCTTC
CDR3: CASRRGDSSYNEQFF
size: few
D: -
V: TRBV7-2
J: TRBJ2-1

DNA: TGCAGTGCTAGGCGACGGCTGGAGGAGCCCCAGCATTTT
CDR3: CSARRRLEEPQHF
size: -
D: -
V: TRBV20-1
J: TRBJ1-5

DNA: TGTGCCAGCAGCCCTCCATACCGTGGAGAGACCCAGTACTTC
CDR3: CASSPPYRGETQYF
size: few
D: -
V: TRBV11-2
J: TRBJ2-5